The present T cell receptor beta chain was sequenced within a study of control samples from healthy donors and cancer patients (dated by TCRdb to about 2020). The library was made by the immunoSEQ multiplex PCR assay. TCRdb's version of the immuneACCESS table is confined to in-frame rearrangements and falls short of the full clone set. An unresolved V gene accounts for under half of the shortfall where checked; the remainder is of unknown origin. The sample table lists 150,000 to 200,000 clones, 70% to 90% of them with a count of one. Approximately 1.6% of the sample belongs to the ten largest clones. Turning to this clone: Its antigen has not been determined. Per-base quality was not reported, and no clone a single base away is much larger than it.

The CDR3 starts with the cysteine, ends with the phenylalanine, and has 15 residues. Of the read, only the CDR3 DNA is kept; its 45 bases are in frame from base 1. Here V drops 4 bases and J drops 4 bases, and the junction holds 8 bases not matched to any gene. CDR1 and CDR2 are read off the germline V gene (reference sequence) as SGHNT and YYREEE. The sequence is built from TRBV5-4 and TRBJ2-5; 9 bases in between match TRBD1. This sequence was found in a man aged 18 to 30 in good health. The sample consisted of blood. The sequenced DNA is TGTGCCAGCAGCACTAGGGACAGGGAAGGAGAGACCCAGTACTTC. Its translation is CASSTRDREGETQYF. Full variable domain (CDR3 extended with the reference TRBV5-4 and TRBJ2-5 proteins): ETGVTQSPTHLIKTRGQQVTLRCSSQSGHNTVSWYQQALGQGPQFIFQYYREEENGRGNFPPRFSGLQFPNYSSELNVNALELDDSALYLCASSTRDREGETQYFGPGTRLLVL.